This T cell receptor beta chain was sequenced during a study of kidney transplant recipient with SARS-CoV-2 infection. This clonotype has at least ten counts. Each CDR3 protein is one row after TCRdb ran MiXCR on the reads. The data hold fewer than 250,000 distinct CDR3 sequences, with more than 25% observed a single time. Germline-derived CDR1 and CDR2 are SGHKS and YYEKEE (reference sequence). This CDR3 spans 17 amino acids. The V segment lost 4 bases and the J segment 0 bases; nucleotides outside the gene matches: 4. The chain recombines TRBV5-5 with TRBJ2-1; the match to TRBD2 covers 13 bases. The sequence came from a male patient younger than 45 who had COVID-19 and was a kidney transplant recipient. These T cells may partly come from the graft donor. Sample: a blood sample, taken at baseline and between days 110 and 120 from a kidney transplant recipient. The CDR3 region has the DNA TGTGCCAGCAGCGCGGGACTAGCGGGGATCTCCTACAATGAGCAGTTCTTC. It translates to CASSAGLAGISYNEQFF.